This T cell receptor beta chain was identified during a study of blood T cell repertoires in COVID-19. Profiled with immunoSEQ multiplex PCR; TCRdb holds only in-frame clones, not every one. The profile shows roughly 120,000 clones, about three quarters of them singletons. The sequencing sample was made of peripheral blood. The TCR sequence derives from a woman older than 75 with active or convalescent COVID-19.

The CDR3 here is CASSPAGSSYNEQFF. The CDR3 nucleotides are TGTGCCAGCAGCCCAGCCGGGAGCTCCTACAATGAGCAGTTCTTC. This rearrangement joins TRBV7-3 to TRBJ2-1, with D possibly being TRBD2 (6 bases). V was shortened by 5 bases and J by 0 bases, with 11 bases between the two germline ends. Germline lookup yields CDR1 SGHTA and CDR2 FQGTGA. The CDR3 runs to 15 residues.